These 21 T cell receptor beta chains share one sample of origin, sequenced in a study of cytomegalovirus exposure and HLA in healthy donors listed by TCRdb under 2017. Libraries were prepared through the immunoSEQ multiplex PCR assay. For the multiplex PCR, a mixture combining 60 forward primers for TCR Vbeta segments and 13 reverse primers for TCR Jbeta segments was used. TCRdb stores this immuneACCESS table with in-frame sequences only. Part of the clones is absent; in the studies checked, under half of the shortfall reflects unresolved V genes, and no reason is known for the rest. This sample has 200,000 to 250,000 clones in its table, and more than 60% of those were observed once. The ten largest account for 1.5% to 2% of the sample. The sequenced sample was PBMCs. The receptors derive from a man aged 50-60 years in good health and CMV-seronegative.

The sample holds one count of this clone. This chain links TRBV6-1 with TRBJ2-1, with 13 bases matching TRBD2. After removal of 3 bases from V and 5 bases from J, the junction contained 7 bases not matched to a gene. The germline V gene encodes CDR1 MNHNS and CDR2 SASEGT. The CDR3 extends over 17 amino acids. The CDR3 sequence: CASSDGLAGVRNNEQFF. For the CDR3, the DNA is TGTGCCAGCAGTGACGGACTAGCGGGAGTGAGAAACAATGAGCAGTTCTTC.

In its sample, this clone was seen once. The rearrangement joins TRBV28 to TRBJ2-4, with 10 bases aligning to TRBD1. V shed 5 bases, J shed 2 bases, and the junction held 3 bases outside the gene matches. Germline loops: CDR1 MDHEN, CDR2 SYDVKM. The CDR3 spans 15 residues. CDR3 amino acids: CASSGTGVSKNIQYF. CDR3 nucleotide sequence: TGTGCCAGCAGTGGGACAGGGGTTTCCAAAAACATTCAGTACTTC.

This clone was detected only once. The chain joins TRBV9 to TRBJ2-1; 7 bases are a match to TRBD2. In germline, CDR1 is SGDLS, CDR2 YYNGEE. CDR3 length: 15 amino acids. J lost 3 bases, V lost 0 bases, and 3 bases had no gene match. CDR3: CASSVDGGGYNEQFF. The CDR3 nucleotides read TGTGCCAGCAGCGTAGATGGCGGGGGCTACAATGAGCAGTTCTTC.

This clone has a single count. This sequence joins TRBV5-4 and TRBJ2-1; D remains unclear. The V end lost 2 bases, the J end lost 9 bases, and 12 bases lay between the germline ends. CDR1 and CDR2 from the germline V gene are SGHNT and YYREEE (reference sequence). The CDR3 totals 13 residues. The CDR3 region has the DNA TGTGCCAGCAGCTTAGGTAGCCTGGGTGAGCAGTTCTTC. Translation gives CASSLGSLGEQFF.

This sequence joins TRBV19 and TRBJ2-1, with TRBD2 as a possible D gene (7 bases). The CDR3 runs 12 residues. V lost 9 bases and J lost 7, with 13 bases in between. Germline lookup yields CDR1 LNHDA and CDR2 SQIVND (reference sequence). DNA for the CDR3: TGTGCCAGCGGGGAGGGGGTGAATGAGCAGTTCTTC. Translated, it gives CASGEGVNEQFF. Filled out from reference TRBV19 and TRBJ2-1, the complete variable domain reads DGGITQSPKYLFRKEGQNVTLSCEQNLNHDAMYWYRQDPGQGLRLIYYSQIVNDFQKGDIAEGYSVSREKKESFPLTVTSAQKNPTAFYLCASGEGVNEQFFGPGTRLTVL.

The chain couples TRBV7-9 to TRBJ2-7; D may be TRBD1 (5 bases). V lost 1 base to trimming and J lost 6 bases, with 10 bases between them. Germline V lookup: CDR1 SEHNR, CDR2 FQNEAQ (reference sequence). CDR3 length: 13 amino acids. CDR3 sequence reads: CASSLVGQAEQYF. CDR3 nucleotides: TGTGCCAGCAGCTTAGTCGGACAAGCCGAGCAGTACTTC.

This sequence joins TRBV7-6 and TRBJ2-1, with D possibly matching TRBD2 (6 bases). The CDR3 extends over 15 amino acids. V lost 2 bases and J 3 bases, leaving 11 bases between the germline ends. Germline CDR1 reads SGHVS; CDR2 reads FNYEAQ. CDR3 loop: CASSLNSDYYNEQFF. The DNA for the CDR3 is TGTGCCAGCAGCTTAAATTCGGACTACTACAATGAGCAGTTCTTC.

The J gene is TRBJ2-7, the V gene TRBV5-1, with 8 bases fitting TRBD1. Per germline, CDR1 SGHRS and CDR2 YFSETQ. CDR3 length: 14 amino acids. Germline trimming cut 5 bases from V and 0 bases from J; bases unmatched to any gene: 4. CDR3 in amino acids: CASRGQESSYEQYF. The DNA of the CDR3 is TGCGCCAGCAGGGGACAGGAAAGCTCCTACGAGCAGTACTTC.

The chain carries TRBV5-1 and TRBJ1-5; possibly TRBD1 for D (5 bases). The CDR3 has 13 residues. The V gene's germline CDR1 is SGHRS and CDR2 YFSETQ. V lost 4 bases to trimming and J lost 5 bases, with 10 bases between them. In DNA form, the CDR3 reads TGCGCCAGCAGCCCCTGGGGGGATCAGCCCCAGCATTTT. It translates to CASSPWGDQPQHF.

V usage is TRBV7-6 and J usage is TRBJ2-5; TRBD2 matches at 8 bases. The ends lost 10 bases at V and 2 bases at J; junction bases unmatched: 6. The CDR3 is 13 residues long. In germline, CDR1 is SGHVS, CDR2 FNYEAQ. CDR3 sequence (DNA): TGTGCCACTCGGGGGGGCGGGCAAGAGACCCAGTACTTC. Translation: CATRGGGQETQYF.

The chain is built from TRBV5-4 and TRBJ2-1; D is possibly TRBD2 (5 bases). The CDR3 consists of 15 residues. Trimming took 4 bases from V and 0 from J, leaving 11 bases between them. The germline V gene encodes CDR1 SGHNT and CDR2 YYREEE (reference sequence). The DNA of the CDR3 is TGTGCCAGCAGCCGGACTGTTAGCTCCTACAATGAGCAGTTCTTC. Translated, it gives CASSRTVSSYNEQFF.

The chain employs TRBV29-1 and TRBJ2-6, with D possibly being TRBD2 (5 bases). The V end was cut by 2 bases, the J end by 0 bases, with 5 bases between. There are 14 residues in the CDR3. In germline, CDR1 is SQVTM, CDR2 ANQGSEA. CDR3 amino acids: CSVERDSGANVLTF. Written as DNA, the CDR3 is TGCAGCGTTGAACGGGACTCTGGGGCCAACGTCCTGACTTTC.

CDR3 nucleotide sequence: TGTGCCTGGAGCGACGGGGGGACTCTGGAGCTGTTTTTT. Translating it yields CAWSDGGTLELFF. V gene TRBV30 combines with J gene TRBJ2-2; 7 bases line up with TRBD2. The CDR3 totals 13 residues. V lost 3 bases and J lost 10; bases outside the gene matches: 8. Germline V gives CDR1 GTSNPN, CDR2 SVGIG (reference sequence).

This clone was observed a handful of times. The chain couples TRBV11-2 to TRBJ2-1; 7 nucleotides align to TRBD1. In germline, CDR1 is SGHAT, CDR2 FQNNGV. Germline trimming cut 2 bases from V and 8 bases from J; bases unmatched to any gene: 9. CDR3 length equals 15 residues. CDR3 nucleotides: TGTGCCAGCAGCTTACTGACAGGGCGCAGGGATGAGCAGTTCTTC. Amino acid sequence: CASSLLTGRRDEQFF.

The CDR3, as DNA: TGTGCCAGCAGACTAGCGGGAGGGAGAGCTGAGCAGTTCTTC. The encoded protein is CASRLAGGRAEQFF. The chain links TRBV27 to TRBJ2-1; 13 bases match TRBD2. V lost 6 bases and J lost 9; bases outside the gene matches: 5. From germline, CDR1 is MNHEY and CDR2 SMNVEV (reference sequence). The CDR3 contains 14 residues.

The rearrangement joins TRBV19 to TRBJ1-2; 7 bases are a match to TRBD1. The V segment lost 4 bases and the J segment 6 bases; nucleotides outside the gene matches: 8. Germline CDR1 reads LNHDA; CDR2 reads SQIVND (reference sequence). The CDR3 totals 14 residues. This CDR3 is CASSKPDRDDGYTF. The CDR3, as DNA: TGTGCCAGTAGTAAGCCCGACAGGGACGATGGCTACACCTTC. Full variable domain (outside the CDR3, taken from reference TRBV19 and TRBJ1-2): DGGITQSPKYLFRKEGQNVTLSCEQNLNHDAMYWYRQDPGQGLRLIYYSQIVNDFQKGDIAEGYSVSREKKESFPLTVTSAQKNPTAFYLCASSKPDRDDGYTFGSGTRLTVV.

This sequence joins TRBV27 and TRBJ2-1; maybe TRBD2 (7 bases). CDR1 is MNHEY and CDR2 is SMNVEV in the germline V gene (reference sequence). The CDR3 is 15 amino acids. Trimming removed 6 bases from V and 5 bases from J, with 17 bases in between. The CDR3, as DNA: TGTGCCAGCAGACTTATGGCGGGGGCCAACAATGAGCAGTTCTTC. Translation gives CASRLMAGANNEQFF.

The genes are TRBV28 and TRBJ1-1; a possible D gene is TRBD1 (6 bases). Germline V lookup: CDR1 MDHEN, CDR2 SYDVKM. V lost 7 bases, J lost 0 bases, and 12 bases lay in between. The CDR3 is 14 residues long. The CDR3 loop reads CASIQGFMNTEAFF. Here the CDR3 DNA reads TGTGCCAGCATACAGGGATTTATGAACACTGAAGCTTTCTTT.

This chain links TRBV28 with TRBJ1-2, with D hard to call. The CDR3 sequence is 12 residues long. Looked up from germline, CDR1 is MDHEN and CDR2 is SYDVKM. V was clipped by 8 bases and J by 1 base, with 8 bases between them. CDR3 sequence: CASLAFNYGYTF. CDR3 bases: TGTGCCAGCCTAGCATTTAACTATGGCTACACCTTC.

The chain recombines TRBV5-4 with TRBJ2-4; 11 nucleotides match TRBD1. The ends lost 4 bases at V and 6 bases at J; junction bases unmatched: 3. The CDR3 runs to 14 residues. Germline V CDR1 and CDR2: SGHNT, YYREEE (reference sequence). In nucleotides, the CDR3 is TGTGCCAGCAGCCCCGGGACAGGGGGAAACATTCAGTACTTC. This sequence encodes CASSPGTGGNIQYF.

About this clone itself: The sample holds other DNA sequences that translate to the same CDR3. The rearrangement joins TRBV19 to TRBJ2-1, with 9 bases lining up with TRBD2. Per the germline V gene, CDR1 is LNHDA and CDR2 is SQIVND (reference sequence). J gave up 5 bases and V 3 bases, and 5 bases lay outside the gene matches. CDR3 length: 15 residues. The CDR3 DNA reads TGTGCCAGTAGTATCCTGGGACTAGCAGACAATGAGCAGTTCTTC. Translation: CASSILGLADNEQFF.